This is a list of T cell receptor beta chains from one sample in a study of blood T cell repertoires in COVID-19. Clones were sequenced by immunoSEQ multiplex PCR, and TCRdb holds only the in-frame ones, with some missing. The sample lists around 200,000 clones, 84% occurring once. Sequenced material: PBMCs or T cells enriched from blood (not recorded which). The origin of the receptors is a woman aged 25 to 39 who had recovered from COVID-19. Both conserved end residues are part of each CDR3. The D gene is left open where the match is weak. Part of the rows lack a size; the others show once, few, many or a class for expanded clones.

>.|TRBJ1-4|15|.|TRBV2
CASSGRGRANEKLFF
TGTGCCAGCAGTGGTAGGGGAAGGGCTAATGAAAAACTGTTTTTT
>.|TRBJ1-5|16|once|TRBV5-4
CASSPGGPARNQPQHF
TGTGCCAGCAGCCCCGGGGGTCCGGCTCGGAATCAGCCCCAGCATTTT
>.|TRBJ2-1|15|.|TRBV11-3
CASSEGVGWRNEQFF
TGTGCCAGCAGCGAAGGCGTGGGATGGAGGAATGAGCAGTTCTTC
>TRBD2|TRBJ2-1|16|once|TRBV7-3
CASSTLGTRFHHEQFF
TGTGCCAGCAGCACTCTCGGGACTAGGTTTCATCATGAGCAGTTCTTC
>TRBD2|TRBJ2-1|16|.|TRBV30
CAWRRVRLAENNEQFF
TGTGCCTGGAGGCGGGTAAGACTAGCGGAAAACAATGAGCAGTTCTTC
>.|TRBJ1-1|13|.|TRBV28
CASRNPRGVEAFF
TGTGCCAGCAGGAACCCTCGGGGGGTTGAAGCTTTCTTT
>.|TRBJ1-5|13|.|TRBV29-1
CSVVEGLNQPQHF
TGCAGCGTTGTGGAGGGCCTCAATCAGCCCCAGCATTTT
>.|TRBJ1-1|12|once|TRBV6-5
CASRFLYTEAFF
TGTGCCAGCAGATTCTTGTACACTGAAGCTTTCTTT
>TRBD2|TRBJ2-5|16|.|TRBV5-1
CASSLTRGGGGETQYF
TGCGCCAGCAGCTTGACGCGGGGGGGCGGAGGAGAGACCCAGTACTTC
>TRBD2|TRBJ2-3|15|.|TRBV27
CASSIGLARTDTQYF
TGTGCCAGCAGCATCGGACTAGCCCGCACAGATACGCAGTATTTT
>.|TRBJ1-4|16|.|TRBV7-2
CASSLWGQGSNEKLFF
TGTGCCAGCAGCCTATGGGGGCAGGGTTCTAATGAAAAACTGTTTTTT
>TRBD1|TRBJ2-2|15|many|TRBV5-1
CASSAGTANTGELFF
TGCGCCAGCAGCGCCGGGACAGCGAACACCGGGGAGCTGTTTTTT
>.|TRBJ1-4|13|.|TRBV6-5
CASSYRGREKLFF
TGTGCCAGCAGTTACAGGGGTCGTGAAAAACTGTTTTTT
>.|TRBJ2-3|13|once|TRBV9
CASGATSTDTQYF
TGTGCCAGCGGGGCCACTAGCACAGATACGCAGTATTTT
>TRBD1|TRBJ1-5|15|few|TRBV5-1
CASSPRGGQGEPQHF
TGCGCCAGCAGCCCCAGGGGGGGACAGGGGGAGCCCCAGCATTTT
>.|TRBJ2-2|15|.|TRBV27
CASSLQGANTGELFF
TGTGCCAGCAGTTTGCAGGGTGCGAACACCGGGGAGCTGTTTTTT
>TRBD1|TRBJ2-7|15|.|TRBV7-9
CASSSPGQGFYEQYF
TGTGCCAGCAGCTCACCGGGACAGGGGTTTTACGAGCAGTACTTC
>.|TRBJ1-1|16|.|TRBV28
CASSLWMGAGSVEAFF
TGTGCCAGCAGTTTATGGATGGGCGCAGGGTCGGTTGAAGCTTTCTTT
>.|TRBJ1-1|15|once|TRBV9
CASSVLGTENTEAFF
TGTGCCAGCAGCGTGCTTGGGACTGAGAACACTGAAGCTTTCTTT
>TRBD2|TRBJ2-7|14|.|TRBV20-1
CSASGAGVSYEQYF
TGCAGTGCTAGTGGAGCGGGGGTCTCCTACGAGCAGTACTTC
>.|TRBJ1-3|14|.|TRBV18
CASSSDLSGNTIYF
TGTGCCAGCTCATCGGACTTGAGCGGAAACACCATATATTTT
>TRBD1|TRBJ2-7|13|.|TRBV28
CASSGQGWYEQYF
TGTGCCAGCAGCGGACAGGGGTGGTACGAGCAGTACTTC
>.|TRBJ2-2|15|.|TRBV24-1
CATSDFPGRSGELFF
TGTGCCACCAGTGATTTCCCGGGGAGGTCGGGGGAGCTGTTTTTT
>TRBD2|TRBJ2-7|15|.|TRBV6-6
CASSATSGSSYEQYF
TGTGCCAGCAGTGCGACTAGCGGGAGCTCCTACGAGCAGTACTTC
>.|TRBJ1-2|15|.|TRBV28
CASSNEAGYVDGYTF
TGTGCCAGCAGTAATGAAGCGGGGTACGTCGATGGCTACACCTTC
>TRBD1|TRBJ1-5|17|once|TRBV10-3
CAISPGTGGTSNQPQHF
TGTGCCATCAGCCCCGGGACAGGGGGAACCAGCAATCAGCCCCAGCATTTT
>.|TRBJ1-1|14|.|TRBV11-2
CASSSRVSNTEAFF
TGTGCCAGCAGTTCGAGGGTCTCAAACACTGAAGCTTTCTTT
>.|TRBJ1-1|13|.|TRBV7-2
CASSRQENTEAFF
TGTGCCAGCAGTCGACAAGAGAACACTGAAGCTTTCTTT
>.|TRBJ1-3|15|.|TRBV14
CASSQDLPSGNTIYF
TGTGCCAGCAGCCAAGATCTTCCCTCTGGAAACACCATATATTTT
>.|TRBJ1-5|13|.|TRBV6-1
CASSEDRYQPQHF
TGTGCCAGCAGTGAAGACAGATACCAGCCCCAGCATTTT
>TRBD1|TRBJ1-4|15|.|TRBV5-1
CASSRGTGNNEKLFF
TGCGCCAGCAGTCGCGGGACAGGGAATAATGAAAAACTGTTTTTT
>.|TRBJ2-7|14|.|TRBV18
CASSSPEGGYEQYF
TGTGCCAGCTCATCCCCGGAGGGAGGCTACGAGCAGTACTTC
>.|TRBJ1-4|14|.|TRBV14
CASSPGSPNEKLFF
TGTGCCAGCAGCCCGGGAAGCCCCAATGAAAAACTGTTTTTT
>TRBD1|TRBJ2-3|17|once|TRBV7-2
CASSPSRSRGRADTQYF
TGTGCCAGCAGCCCAAGCAGGTCCAGGGGGCGCGCAGATACGCAGTATTTT
>.|TRBJ1-1|15|.|TRBV15
CATSRDLQGGTEAFF
TGTGCCACCAGCAGAGATCTCCAGGGTGGCACTGAAGCTTTCTTT
>TRBD1|TRBJ2-5|17|few|TRBV28
CASSSLRGPKYQETQYF
TGTGCCAGCAGTTCCCTCAGGGGGCCTAAGTACCAAGAGACCCAGTACTTC
>.|TRBJ1-1|14|.|TRBV2
CASSEWGENTEAFF
TGTGCCAGCAGCGAATGGGGGGAAAACACTGAAGCTTTCTTT
>.|TRBJ2-5|13|.|TRBV7-2
CASSSGRWEVGYF
TGTGCCAGCAGCTCGGGACGGTGGGAGGTTGGGTACTTC
>TRBD2|TRBJ2-1|15|.|TRBV7-7
CASSRVAGGYNEQFF
TGTGCTAGCAGCCGGGTGGCGGGAGGGTACAATGAGCAGTTCTTC
>.|TRBJ1-2|15|.|TRBV6-5
CASSYFVGATVGYTF
TGTGCCAGCAGTTACTTTGTGGGGGCCACCGTTGGCTACACCTTC
>.|TRBJ1-6|16|.|TRBV28
CASSFSGDRKNSPLHF
TGTGCCAGCAGTTTTTCCGGGGATAGGAAGAATTCACCCCTCCACTTT
>TRBD1|TRBJ1-2|14|.|TRBV29-1
CSVAGGQGARGYTF
TGCAGCGTTGCCGGGGGACAGGGGGCGCGTGGCTACACCTTC
>TRBD2|TRBJ2-5|15|.|TRBV2
CASSPLAGGRETQYF
TGTGCCAGCAGCCCACTAGCGGGGGGGCGAGAGACCCAGTACTTC
>TRBD1|TRBJ2-2|15|.|TRBV5-4
CASRVGQVNTGELFF
TGTGCCAGCAGGGTCGGACAGGTTAACACCGGGGAGCTGTTTTTT
>TRBD1|TRBJ1-1|13|once|TRBV18
CASAGQMNTEAFF
TGTGCCAGCGCGGGACAGATGAACACTGAAGCTTTCTTT
>.|TRBJ1-1|13|few|TRBV19
CASSIVGGEKAFF
TGTGCCAGTAGTATAGTTGGAGGGGAAAAAGCTTTCTTT
>TRBD2|TRBJ2-3|17|.|TRBV10-3
CAISWTSGGASTDTQYF
TGTGCCATCAGCTGGACTAGCGGGGGGGCTAGCACAGATACGCAGTATTTT